The 21 T cell receptor beta chains reported below all come from one sample, sequenced in a study of T cells in Graves' hyperthyroidism and ophthalmopathy. Amplification of TCR beta CDR3 regions was performed using RNA transcripts as template. TCR CDR3 underwent first-round RT-PCR with the HTBI primer set. TCRdb reprocessed the multiplex PCR reads via MiXCR and lists one record per CDR3 protein. The table has fewer than 800,000 distinct CDR3 sequences, around 17% seen once; the top ten hold approximately 8%. The sample taken for sequencing was blood. Receptors were obtained from a man aged 18 to 29 with Graves' hyperthyroidism.

The chain is built from TRBV19 and TRBJ1-1, with D unclear. The V gene's germline CDR1 is LNHDA and CDR2 SQIVND (reference sequence). This CDR3 has 15 amino acids. Trimming shortened V by 6 bases and J by 8 bases, and 22 bases separated the two germline ends. CDR3 DNA sequence: TGTGCCAGTAGCCAAAGGGCCATTGCTCGGCTGGAAGCTTTCTTT. Its translation: CASSQRAIARLEAFF.

The rearrangement uses TRBV7-9 and TRBJ2-1; TRBD1 agrees at 12 bases. V dropped 5 bases and J dropped 7; count of bases not matched to a gene: 12. This CDR3 region has 17 residues. From germline, CDR1 is SEHNR and CDR2 FQNEAQ (reference sequence). The CDR3 DNA is TGTGCCAGCAGCCCGGGACAGGGGGCCGGGATTCTAAATGAGCAGTTCTTC. Amino acid sequence: CASSPGQGAGILNEQFF.

The J gene is TRBJ2-1, the V gene TRBV10-1; possible D gene TRBD2, 5 bases. This CDR3 has 15 residues. Germline V CDR1 and CDR2: WNHNN, SYGVQD (reference sequence). V lost 4 bases and J 7 bases, leaving 17 bases between the germline ends. The CDR3 DNA reads as TGCGCCAGCAGTGGACCGGGAAGCTTTCGAAATGAGCAGTTCTTC. The encoded protein is CASSGPGSFRNEQFF.

The chain has TRBV6-1 and TRBJ1-2; D is undetermined. The CDR3 is made up of 12 amino acids. The V and J ends lost 5 bases and 6 bases respectively, with 10 bases between them. Germline V gene sequence: CDR1 MNHNS, CDR2 SASEGT. The CDR3 bases are TGTGCCAGCAGTACCGTAACAGATGGCTACACCTTC. Its translation: CASSTVTDGYTF.

This clonotype has a count of ten or more. V usage is TRBV5-6 and J usage is TRBJ2-5; 8 nucleotides line up with TRBD1. CDR3 length: 15 residues. Germline CDR1 SGHDT, CDR2 YYEEEE. The V segment lost 0 bases and the J segment 5 bases; nucleotides outside the gene matches: 6. This CDR3 reads CASSLVAGGRETQYF. The CDR3 coding sequence is TGTGCCAGCAGCTTGGTTGCAGGGGGCCGGGAGACCCAGTACTTC.

As concerns this clonotype: This CDR3 is missing its conserved last phenylalanine or tryptophan, likely due to a read error. J is TRBJ2-7 and V is TRBV14; TRBD1 matches 7 bases. Germline values: CDR1 SGHDN, CDR2 FVKESK. The CDR3 spans 15 residues. Trimming at V came to 4 bases and at J to 2 bases, leaving 8 bases not matched to a gene. The CDR3 nucleotides are TGTGCCAGCAGCCGCCTGGGACAGAGGACCTACGAGCAGTACTTA. This gives the protein CASSRLGQRTYEQYL.

There are a few counts of this clonotype. The rearrangement uses TRBV4-1 and TRBJ2-1; TRBD1 aligns across 9 bases. Germline V gives CDR1 MGHRA, CDR2 YSYEKL. The trim removed 0 bases at V and 9 bases at J, leaving 21 bases unmatched. The CDR3 has 20 residues. CDR3 in amino acids: CASSQDPLGQGDPLRSEQFF. For the CDR3, the DNA is TGCGCCAGCAGCCAAGATCCGTTGGGACAGGGTGATCCCCTGAGGAGTGAGCAGTTCTTC.

In this sample, this clonotype turned up many times. The chain employs TRBV7-2 and TRBJ1-3, with 7 bases matching TRBD1. Germline V gene lookup returns CDR1 SGHTA and CDR2 FQGNSA. The CDR3 is made up of 15 amino acids. V lost 3 bases to trimming and J lost 0 bases; unmatched junction nucleotides: 2. In DNA, the CDR3 is TGTGCCAGCAGCTTCGGGACAGCCTCTGGAAACACCATATATTTT. Encoded protein: CASSFGTASGNTIYF. Filled out from reference TRBV7-2 and TRBJ1-3, the complete variable domain reads GAGVSQSPSNKVTEKGKDVELRCDPISGHTALYWYRQSLGQGLEFLIYFQGNSAPDKSGLPSDRFSAERTGGSVSTLTIQRTQQEDSAVYLCASSFGTASGNTIYFGEGSWLTVV.

This chain joins TRBV28 and TRBJ1-4; a weak D match, TRBD1 (6 bases). With 5 bases removed from V and 7 bases from J, the gap between germline ends came to 20 bases. Per germline, CDR1 MDHEN and CDR2 SYDVKM. The CDR3 extends over 16 amino acids. As DNA, the CDR3 is TGTGCCAGCAGTCGCTTCACAGGGAGGGGCAGTGAAAAACTGTTTTTT. This codes for CASSRFTGRGSEKLFF.

This clonotype has ten or more counts. The V call is TRBV2, the J call TRBJ2-3, with unresolved D. The CDR3 runs to 13 residues. Per the germline V gene, CDR1 is SNHLY and CDR2 is FYNNEI. V was trimmed by 4 bases and J by 4 bases, leaving 9 bases between them. This CDR3 is CASSVGQADTQYF. The CDR3, as DNA: TGTGCCAGCAGTGTTGGGCAGGCAGATACGCAGTATTTT. The variable domain in full, completed from reference TRBV2 and TRBJ2-3, reads EPEVTQTPSHQVTQMGQEVILRCVPISNHLYFYWYRQILGQKVEFLVSFYNNEISEKSEIFDDQFSVERPDGSNFTLKIRSTKLEDSAMYFCASSVGQADTQYFGPGTRLTVL.

The chain is built from TRBV5-5 and TRBJ2-7; D perhaps matches TRBD2 (5 bases). The germline V and J ends were trimmed by 1 base and 6 bases, with 14 bases remaining between them. The CDR3 has 14 amino acids. Per the germline V gene, CDR1 is SGHKS and CDR2 is YYEKEE (reference sequence). CDR3 sequence reads: CASSLTSGSPEQYF. The CDR3 coding sequence is TGTGCCAGCAGCTTGACCTCGGGGTCCCCCGAGCAGTACTTC.

The chain joins TRBV4-1 to TRBJ2-4; D may be TRBD1 or TRBD2 (5 bases each). The V and J ends lost 1 base and 4 bases respectively, with 14 bases between them. CDR1 is MGHRA, CDR2 YSYEKL, per germline. CDR3 length: 16 amino acids. CDR3 nucleotides: TGCGCCAGCAGCCAAGCCAAAGCAGGGAGTAAAAACATTCAGTACTTC. This encodes CASSQAKAGSKNIQYF.

The chain recombines TRBV9 with TRBJ1-1; 7 bases agree with TRBD1. V lost 0 bases and J lost 5; bases outside the gene matches: 4. The CDR3 extends over 14 amino acids. CDR1 is SGDLS and CDR2 is YYNGEE in the germline V gene. The CDR3 bases are TGTGCCAGCAGCGTAGAGGGGGCATGGACTGAAGCTTTCTTT. This encodes CASSVEGAWTEAFF.

Turning to this clonotype: A single base separates this from a much larger clone, so it may be a read error. The chain joins TRBV7-8 to TRBJ2-7; D gene unclear. Germline CDR1 and CDR2: SGHVS and FQNEAQ. The CDR3 totals 16 residues. Trimming shortened V by 1 base and J by 3 bases, and 16 bases separated the two germline ends. The CDR3 DNA reads as TGTGCCAGCAGCTTAGATGCGAACCCGTCATACTACGAGCAGTACTTC. Amino acid sequence: CASSLDANPSYYEQYF.

The chain has TRBV7-9 and TRBJ1-2; 10 bases map to TRBD1. CDR1 and CDR2 (germline): SEHNR, FQNEAQ (reference sequence). The CDR3 runs to 15 residues. J was trimmed by 5 bases and V by 5 bases; bases with no gene match: 8. DNA for the CDR3: TGTGCCAGCAGCCCGCCGGGACAGGGGATATATGGCTACACCTTC. Translating it yields CASSPPGQGIYGYTF.

This clonotype was seen more than once but under ten times. The rearrangement uses TRBV27 and TRBJ2-7; D possibly corresponds to TRBD1 (6 bases). Germline CDR1 MNHEY, CDR2 SMNVEV (reference sequence). V was trimmed by 4 bases and J by 3 bases, leaving 22 bases between them. CDR3 length equals 17 residues. This CDR3 reads CASSSFTGTQSYYEQYF. The CDR3 bases are TGTGCCAGCAGTTCGTTCACCGGGACACAGTCCTACTACGAGCAGTACTTC.

This clonotype was detected a few times. DNA of the CDR3: TGTGCCAGCAGCCGCGCTGTTAGCCCCGAGATGGTGCCCGAGCAGTACTTC. Encoded protein: CASSRAVSPEMVPEQYF. The gene calls are TRBV7-2 and TRBJ2-7; the D is unclear. This CDR3 contains 17 residues. V was shortened by 5 bases and J by 6 bases, with 26 bases between the two germline ends. Germline V gene lookup returns CDR1 SGHTA and CDR2 FQGNSA.

This clonotype has a count of ten or more. The chain uses TRBV29-1 and TRBJ2-7; no clear D gene. V was trimmed by 0 bases and J by 5 bases, leaving 17 bases between them. This CDR3 spans 15 amino acids. CDR1 is SQVTM, CDR2 ANQGSEA, per germline. CDR3 in amino acids: CSVEDHTSASNEQYF. CDR3 nucleotide sequence: TGCAGCGTTGAAGATCACACCTCAGCAAGCAACGAGCAGTACTTC.

This clonotype was recorded many times. V is TRBV18 and J is TRBJ2-7; maybe TRBD1 (6 bases). V dropped 0 bases and J dropped 3 bases, with 12 bases sitting between them. This CDR3 is 15 amino acids long. Germline CDR1 KGHSH, CDR2 LQKENI. CDR3 sequence reads: CASSPPPGVSYEQYF. The DNA of the CDR3 is TGTGCCAGCTCACCACCTCCAGGGGTTAGCTACGAGCAGTACTTC.

The V gene is TRBV6-2 or TRBV6-3, the J gene TRBJ2-2; 8 nucleotides match TRBD1. J gave up 7 bases and V 6 bases, and 10 bases lay outside the gene matches. Per germline, CDR1 MNHEY and CDR2 SVGEGT. This CDR3 comprises 15 residues. CDR3 in DNA: TGTGCCAGCAGACCGGGCAGGGGGCTTCACGGGGAGCTGTTTTTT. Amino acids: CASRPGRGLHGELFF.

The sample holds a few counts of this clonotype. This chain connects TRBV20-1 to TRBJ2-1, with 8 bases lining up with TRBD2. The junction had 14 bases not matched to a gene; V was cut back by 5 bases and J by 8 bases. The CDR3 has 15 amino acids. Germline V gene data show CDR1 as DFQATT and CDR2 as SNEGSKA (reference sequence). The CDR3 region has the DNA TGCAGTGCTTGTCCCGGGACTAGGTTAAGCTATGAGCAGTTCTTC. Its translation: CSACPGTRLSYEQFF.